Below are 4 T cell receptor beta chains sequenced from a single sample in a study of breast tumors, draining lymph nodes, adjacent tissues. MiXCR was run by TCRdb on the multiplex PCR reads, yielding one entry per CDR3 protein. The sample yields some 130,000 distinct CDR3 sequences, approximately 22% seen once. Breast cancer patients provided tissue from their axillary draining lymph nodes. Sequencing was performed on axillary lymph node tissue. The origin of the receptors is a female donor with breast cancer. Some clones in this sample may be carry-over from other donors' samples.

This clonotype was counted ten times or more. This chain uses TRBV20-1 with TRBJ2-3; D is undetermined. The V gene lost 1 base and the J gene lost 0 bases, with 5 bases spanning the gap. The CDR3 length is 13 residues. CDR1 is DFQATT, CDR2 SNEGSKA, per germline (reference sequence). The CDR3 DNA reads TGCAGTGCTAGAGCAACTAGCACAGATACGCAGTATTTT. Protein: CSARATSTDTQYF.

Points on this clonotype: This may arise from a read error, as a much more abundant clone is one base away. The chain carries TRBV30 and TRBJ2-7; D ambiguous. The CDR3 is made up of 13 amino acids. From germline, CDR1 is GTSNPN and CDR2 SVGIG (reference sequence). Trimming took off 5 bases at V and 2 bases at J, with 13 bases between the two ends. The CDR3 DNA sequence: TGTGCCTGGGACAACAGCAGCACCTACGAGCAGTACTTC. Amino acids: CAWDNSSTYEQYF.

Note on this clonotype: A much more abundant neighbour one base away suggests this may be a read error. This chain uses TRBV5-6 with TRBJ2-2, with D possibly matching TRBD2 (5 bases). The CDR3 has 14 residues. The V gene's germline CDR1 is SGHDT and CDR2 YYEEEE. The CDR3 DNA reads TGTGCCATCAGCTTAGGCCTAGCATCCGGGGAGCTGTTTTTT. It codes for CAISLGLASGELFF.

In its sample, this clonotype was seen many times. The CDR3 is CASSVWGGGSKDTQYF. In nucleotides, the CDR3 is TGTGCCAGCAGCGTATGGGGGGGGGGATCGAAAGATACGCAGTATTTT. The chain carries TRBV9 and TRBJ2-3; 7 nucleotides agree with TRBD2. Germline CDR1 and CDR2: SGDLS and YYNGEE. CDR3 length: 16 amino acids. The V and J ends lost 1 base and 5 bases, in that order; junction bases with no gene match: 10.